This TCR beta chain was identified during a study of cytomegalovirus exposure and HLA in healthy donors. Turning to the study itself: Early released data comprised 80 million to 100 million unique TCRs from HLA-typed donors.

In the case of this clone: What it binds is unknown.

Study results and caveats: Segments of the TCR beta V type were, in most cases, productive about 90% or about 30% of the time in an earlier analysis. At a 0.05 false discovery rate, a later analysis found 16,951 TCR beta sequences to be associated with HLA alleles.

The CDR3 totals 14 residues. The V end was cut by 1 base, the J end by 0 bases, with 5 bases between. Germline CDR1 and CDR2: SGHAT and FQNNGV. Vbeta (60) and Jbeta (13) primers were used in the PCR. Clones were sequenced by immunoSEQ multiplex PCR, and TCRdb holds only the in-frame ones, with some missing. Among 180,000 or so clones listed, approximately 71% were seen once. The V and J genes are TRBV11-2 and TRBJ2-3; possibly TRBD1 for D (5 bases). The TCR originated in a woman aged 40 to 55 in good health and CMV-seropositive. Sequencing used PBMCs. The CDR3 spells CASSLGTSTDTQYF. The CDR3 DNA is TGTGCCAGCAGCTTAGGGACAAGCACAGATACGCAGTATTTT. Complete variable domain (other parts from reference TRBV11-2 and TRBJ2-3): EAGVAQSPRYKIIEKRQSVAFWCNPISGHATLYWYQQILGQGPKLLIQFQNNGVVDDSQLPKDRFSAERLKGVDSTLKIQPAKLEDSAVYLCASSLGTSTDTQYFGPGTRLTVL.